This passage covers 14 T cell receptor beta chains from one sample sequenced in a study of cytomegalovirus exposure and HLA in healthy donors. PCR involved 60 Vbeta and 13 Jbeta primers. Using immunoSEQ multiplex PCR, the repertoire was profiled, and TCRdb retains in-frame clones only, with some absent. The sample is made up of approximately 140,000 clones, and the top ten hold 1.5% to 1.8% of it. Sequenced material: PBMCs. All receptors derive from a woman in her 40s in good health and CMV-seronegative.

The V call is TRBV28, the J call TRBJ2-2, with 9 bases aligning to TRBD2. Losses at the gene ends were 6 bases for V and 5 bases for J; bases not matched to a gene: 13. Germline CDR1 and CDR2: MDHEN and SYDVKM. This CDR3 has 17 amino acids. The CDR3 protein is CASRRAGGTSGTGELFF. The DNA of the CDR3 is TGTGCCAGCAGGAGGGCGGGGGGGACTTCAGGGACCGGGGAGCTGTTTTTT.

The J gene is TRBJ1-3, the V gene TRBV7-9; D gene ambiguous. The CDR3 length is 15 residues. Trimming stripped 1 base from V and 3 bases from J, with 10 bases between. Germline CDR1 is SEHNR and CDR2 is FQNEAQ (reference sequence). This chain's CDR3 is CASSLGGIGGNTIYF. In DNA form, the CDR3 reads TGTGCCAGCAGCTTAGGAGGGATAGGTGGAAACACCATATATTTT.

This chain links TRBV7-8 with TRBJ1-5; 7 bases agree with TRBD1. CDR1 and CDR2 (germline): SGHVS, FQNEAQ. The CDR3 is 15 residues long. Losses at the gene ends were 2 bases for V and 6 bases for J; bases not matched to a gene: 7. The DNA of the CDR3 is TGTGCCAGCAGCTTACGGGGGTCAGGGGGTCAGCCCCAGCATTTT. Its protein product is CASSLRGSGGQPQHF.

The chain couples TRBV7-3 to TRBJ2-2, with 11 bases lining up with TRBD2. Germline CDR1 reads SGHTA; CDR2 reads FQGTGA. Unmatched junction bases numbered 3, after V lost 1 base and J lost 5 bases. This CDR3 region has 16 residues. CDR3 sequence: CASSLRASGGTGELFF. The CDR3 DNA is TGTGCCAGCAGCTTAAGGGCTAGCGGGGGGACCGGGGAGCTGTTTTTT.

This chain uses TRBV7-2 with TRBJ1-2; 9 positions match TRBD1. CDR1 is SGHTA and CDR2 is FQGNSA in the germline V gene. The J segment lost 2 bases and the V segment lost 2 bases, leaving 6 bases of the junction unmatched. This CDR3 is built from 16 residues. The CDR3: CASSLRGQGQNYGYTF. The CDR3 coding sequence is TGTGCCAGCAGCTTAAGGGGACAGGGTCAGAACTATGGCTACACCTTC.

The chain carries TRBV5-6 and TRBJ1-2; D may be TRBD1 (5 bases). Germline CDR1 SGHDT, CDR2 YYEEEE. The CDR3 extends over 14 amino acids. Trimming left V 2 bases short and J 3 bases short, with 11 bases between. The CDR3 here is CASSLVRDYYGYTF. The CDR3 bases are TGTGCCAGCAGCTTAGTCAGGGATTACTATGGCTACACCTTC.

The chain has TRBV6-1 and TRBJ2-7; D ambiguous. V gave up 8 bases and J gave up 2 bases, with 10 bases separating them. Germline V lookup: CDR1 MNHNS, CDR2 SASEGT. CDR3 length equals 12 residues. CDR3 DNA sequence: TGTGCCAGCCGGGTGGGTCCCTACGAGCAGTACGTC. Translated: CASRVGPYEQYV.

The chain recombines TRBV27 with TRBJ2-7; TRBD1 is a possible D gene (7 bases). From germline, CDR1 is MNHEY and CDR2 SMNVEV (reference sequence). The CDR3 contains 12 residues. In DNA form, the CDR3 reads TGCCCGCAGGGGGGAAGTTCCTACGAGCAGTACGTC. Translated: CPQGGSSYEQYV.

This rearrangement joins TRBV6-1 to TRBJ1-5; the D is unclear. CDR1 is MNHNS, CDR2 SASEGT, per germline. Trimming removed 3 bases at V and 5 bases at J, with 5 bases between. The CDR3 runs 12 residues. The CDR3 DNA reads as TGTGCCAGCAGTGACTATCATCAGCCCCAGCATTTT. Amino acids: CASSDYHQPQHF.

The CDR3 DNA sequence: TGTGCCACCAGCAGAGATCTAAACAGGGGGTGGTCATCCCTCCACTTT. Amino acids: CATSRDLNRGWSSLHF. The V gene is TRBV15, the J gene TRBJ1-6, with 8 bases that match TRBD1. This CDR3 is built from 16 residues. Germline V CDR1 and CDR2: LNHNV, YYDKDF (reference sequence). Trimming cost V 0 bases and J 14 bases; bases outside gene matches: 12.

The V gene is TRBV4-1, the J gene TRBJ1-5, with 11 bases fitting TRBD1. The CDR3 totals 18 residues. Trimming removed 0 bases from V and 6 bases from J; junction bases left unmatched: 10. The germline gives CDR1 MGHRA, CDR2 YSYEKL. The CDR3 DNA sequence: TGCGCCAGCAGCCAAGAGTCCGAGGGGACAGGGGGGAGTCAGCCCCAGCATTTT. Translation gives CASSQESEGTGGSQPQHF.

The chain recombines TRBV5-4 with TRBJ2-3; 9 nucleotides match TRBD2. In germline, CDR1 is SGHNT, CDR2 YYREEE (reference sequence). The length of the CDR3 is 15 residues. V gave up 4 bases and J gave up 4 bases; unmatched junction bases: 7. The chain's CDR3 is CASSLYSGGPDTQYF. CDR3 nucleotides: TGTGCCAGCAGCCTATACAGCGGGGGGCCAGATACGCAGTATTTT.

The chain couples TRBV2 to TRBJ2-1, with a possible D match to TRBD1 (5 bases). This CDR3 is 13 amino acids long. The germline V and J ends were trimmed by 5 bases and 4 bases, with 9 bases remaining between them. Germline assignment: CDR1 SNHLY and CDR2 FYNNEI. The DNA for the CDR3 is TGTGCCAGCAGTTCCCAGGGTTACAATGAGCAGTTCTTC. It specifies CASSSQGYNEQFF.

The chain links TRBV7-2 to TRBJ1-2; 9 bases are a match to TRBD1. V was clipped by 5 bases and J by 4 bases; unmatched bases: 5. The CDR3 spans 14 residues. Germline CDR1 reads SGHTA; CDR2 reads FQGNSA. The CDR3 DNA reads TGTGCCAGCAGCCCAGACAGGGGGGCCTATGGCTACACCTTC. Its protein product is CASSPDRGAYGYTF.